A selection of T cell receptor beta chains follows, all from one sample in a study of identical twins. Each CDR3 protein is one row after TCRdb ran MiXCR on the 5' RACE reads. The data contain 500,000 to 700,000 distinct CDR3 sequences, about 7.1% of them seen just once; the ten biggest clones take up 1.5% to 2%. These records were also assigned to another study, of yellow fever vaccine responses in identical twins.

Material for sequencing was PBMCs. The receptors stem from a woman aged 18-30 years in good health. Each CDR3 is given with its conserved first and last residue. A D gene is named only where the DNA matches it firmly. Rows may omit the clone size; those that give it use once, few, many or a size class.

length | size | J | D | V | CDR3 | DNA
15 | few | TRBJ2-1 | . | TRBV20-1 | CSATTGTRSYNEQFF | TGCAGTGCTACCACCGGGACTCGAAGCTACAATGAGCAGTTCTTC
14 | few | TRBJ2-1 | TRBD2 | TRBV20-1 | CSGRLAGGLHEQFF | TGCAGTGGAAGACTAGCGGGAGGCCTCCATGAGCAGTTCTTC
16 | many | TRBJ2-3 | TRBD1 | TRBV10-3 | CATSQGQGTGIDTQYF | TGTGCCACCTCCCAGGGACAGGGGACCGGTATCGATACGCAGTATTTT
17 | few | TRBJ2-4 | . | TRBV7-2 | CASSLAYPGLAKNIQYF | TGTGCCAGCAGCTTAGCGTATCCGGGCTTAGCCAAAAACATTCAGTACTTC
14 | many | TRBJ2-1 | . | TRBV12-3/TRBV12-4 | CASSLRWGYNEQFF | TGTGCCAGCAGTTTACGGTGGGGATACAATGAGCAGTTCTTC
14 | few | TRBJ1-1 | TRBD1 | TRBV5-1 | CASSQDRGGTEAFF | TGCGCCAGCAGCCAGGACAGGGGCGGCACTGAAGCTTTCTTT
15 | many | TRBJ2-4 | TRBD2 | TRBV5-1 | CASSLEAGAKNIQYF | TGCGCCAGCAGCTTGGAAGCGGGGGCAAAAAACATTCAGTACTTC
14 | . | TRBJ2-1 | . | TRBV12-3/TRBV12-4 | CASGFGASVNEQFF | TGTGCCAGCGGATTCGGGGCTAGCGTCAATGAGCAGTTCTTC
14 | few | TRBJ1-5 | . | TRBV24-1 | CATSDQQGNQPQHF | TGTGCCACCAGTGATCAACAGGGAAATCAGCCCCAGCATTTT
13 | . | TRBJ1-5 | . | TRBV12-3/TRBV12-4 | CASSLMINQPQHF | TGTGCCAGCAGTTTGATGATAAATCAGCCCCAGCATTTT
16 | . | TRBJ2-1 | . | TRBV2 | CASSEDALDGHNEQFF | TGTGCCAGCAGTGAAGATGCCCTCGACGGCCACAATGAGCAGTTCTTC
15 | many | TRBJ1-4 | . | TRBV6-1 | CASSRVSATNEKLFF | TGTGCCAGCAGCCGCGTCTCCGCAACTAATGAAAAACTGTTTTTT
14 | few | TRBJ2-1 | . | TRBV7-7 | CASSSRRSNNEQFF | TGTGCCAGCAGCTCCCGCCGCTCAAACAATGAGCAGTTCTTC
15 | few | TRBJ2-5 | TRBD2 | TRBV20-1 | CSARDRLAGARLEYF | TGCAGTGCTAGAGATAGACTAGCGGGGGCCAGGTTGGAGTACTTC
16 | many | TRBJ2-1 | TRBD2 | TRBV5-6 | CASSSRRRGLVDEQFF | TGTGCCAGCAGCTCACGTCGGAGAGGACTAGTGGATGAGCAGTTCTTC
15 | . | TRBJ2-7 | TRBD2 | TRBV15 | CATSQPTSASYEQYF | TGTGCCACCAGCCAACCTACTAGCGCATCCTACGAGCAGTACTTC
15 | once | TRBJ2-7 | TRBD1 | TRBV18 | CASSPRGTGLYEQYF | TGTGCCAGCTCACCAAGGGGGACAGGGTTGTACGAGCAGTACTTC
15 | few | TRBJ2-5 | . | TRBV29-1 | CSGKGGRTTQETQYF | TGCAGCGGGAAAGGGGGACGGACGACCCAAGAGACCCAGTACTTC
13 | . | TRBJ2-3 | . | TRBV29-1 | CSVGWDFTDTQYF | TGCAGCGTTGGTTGGGATTTCACAGATACGCAGTATTTT